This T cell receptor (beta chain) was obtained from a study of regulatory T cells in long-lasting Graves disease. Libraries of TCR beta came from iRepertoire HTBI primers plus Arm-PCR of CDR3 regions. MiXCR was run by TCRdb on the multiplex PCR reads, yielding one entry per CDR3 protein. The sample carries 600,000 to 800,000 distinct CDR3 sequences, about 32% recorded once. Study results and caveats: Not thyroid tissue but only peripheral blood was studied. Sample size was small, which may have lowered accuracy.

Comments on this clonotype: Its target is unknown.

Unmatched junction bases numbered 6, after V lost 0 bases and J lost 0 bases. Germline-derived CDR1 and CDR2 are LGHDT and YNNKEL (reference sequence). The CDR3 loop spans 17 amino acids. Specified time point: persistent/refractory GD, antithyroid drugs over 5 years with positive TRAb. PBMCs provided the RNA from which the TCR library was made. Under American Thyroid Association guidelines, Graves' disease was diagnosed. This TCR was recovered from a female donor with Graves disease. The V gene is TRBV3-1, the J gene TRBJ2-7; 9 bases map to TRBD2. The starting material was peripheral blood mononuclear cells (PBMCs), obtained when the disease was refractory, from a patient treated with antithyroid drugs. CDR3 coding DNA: TGTGCCAGCAGCCAAGAGGGGCTAGCGGGAAACTCCTACGAGCAGTACTTC. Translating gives CASSQEGLAGNSYEQYF.